These 5 T cell receptor beta chains were all obtained from the same sample, sequenced in a study of identical twins. One entry per CDR3 protein results from TCRdb running MiXCR on the 5' RACE reads. The table includes 1.5 million to 2 million distinct CDR3 sequences, roughly a third detected once. The specimen sequenced was cord blood. The receptors were sampled from a newborn girl in good health.

The chain has TRBV20-1 and TRBJ2-2; D might be TRBD2 (6 bases). This CDR3 is 14 amino acids long. V shed 3 bases and J shed 1 base, with 9 bases lying between them. CDR1 DFQATT and CDR2 SNEGSKA come from the germline V gene (reference sequence). The CDR3 DNA reads as TGCAGTGCTAGTTTAGCGGAGAACACCGGGGAGCTGTTTTTT. Its protein product is CSASLAENTGELFF.

J is TRBJ1-2 and V is TRBV12-3 or TRBV12-4, with D unresolved. V was pared by 3 bases and J by 7 bases, with 12 bases between. The CDR3 is made up of 13 amino acids. The CDR3 coding sequence is TGTGCCAGCAGTTTTCGAGAGGCCGGTGGCTACACCTTC. Translated: CASSFREAGGYTF.

The V call is TRBV3-1, the J call TRBJ2-1; 9 bases fit TRBD2. Germline V gives CDR1 LGHDT, CDR2 YNNKEL (reference sequence). There are 16 residues in the CDR3. Trimming took 0 bases from V and 9 from J; bases not matched to a gene: 9. CDR3 bases: TGTGCCAGCAGCCAAGATATTCTAGCGGGAAGGGGTGAGCAGTTCTTC. This translates into CASSQDILAGRGEQFF.

The chain has TRBV7-2 and TRBJ2-7; D not certain. Trimming left V 5 bases short and J 1 base short, with 15 bases between. The CDR3 contains 15 residues. Germline V lookup: CDR1 SGHTA, CDR2 FQGNSA. The CDR3 is CASSRASGRSYEQYF. CDR3 DNA: TGTGCCAGCAGCCGAGCGTCCGGACGGTCCTACGAGCAGTACTTC.

This clonotype was observed a few times. The rearrangement links TRBV20-1 to TRBJ2-7; D perhaps matches TRBD2 (6 bases). CDR1 DFQATT and CDR2 SNEGSKA come from the germline V gene (reference sequence). V dropped 0 bases and J dropped 7 bases, with 13 bases sitting between them. The length of the CDR3 is 13 residues. The CDR3 region has the DNA TGCAGTGCTAGAGAAACGGGAGACGGTGAGCAGTACTTC. Translation gives CSARETGDGEQYF.